This is a list of T cell receptor beta chains from one sample in a study of T cell responses to AZD1222 COVID-19 vaccine. Method: immunoSEQ multiplex PCR; TCRdb's copy keeps in-frame clones and lacks some. The repertoire holds some 130,000 clones, 70% to 90% seen once, with around 3.5% in the top ten. The input for sequencing was peripheral blood, taken on day 0 of AZD1222 vaccination. These receptors were taken from an adult in good health. Each CDR3 is given with its conserved first and last residue. A D gene is named only where the DNA matches it firmly. The listing skips clone size in some rows; elsewhere it reads once, few, many or a size class.

j_call,clone_size,d_call,v_call,cdr3_nt,cdr3_aa
TRBJ2-7,.,.,TRBV7-5,TGTGCCAGAAGCACCGGGGCAGAGGCCTACGAGCAGTACTTC,CARSTGAEAYEQYF
TRBJ2-1,.,TRBD1,TRBV27,TGTGCCAGCACCCCCTGGACAGGGGTTATGAATGAGCAGTTCTTC,CASTPWTGVMNEQFF
TRBJ1-5,.,.,TRBV19,TGTGCCAGTAGCCCTATAAGGGCCGATCAGCCCCAGCATTTT,CASSPIRADQPQHF
TRBJ1-2,.,TRBD1,TRBV19,TGTGCCAGTAGTCCATCTGGGACAGCAAACTATGGCTACACCTTC,CASSPSGTANYGYTF
TRBJ1-1,.,.,TRBV7-2,TGTGCCAGCAGCTTAGGGCGGCGGGGCACTGAAGCTTTCTTT,CASSLGRRGTEAFF
TRBJ1-2,.,.,TRBV7-8,TGTGCCAGCAGCTTAGCGCACAGGGACTATGGCTACACCTTC,CASSLAHRDYGYTF
TRBJ1-4,once,.,TRBV5-5,TGTGCCAGCAGCTGGCAAGCAACTAATGAAAAACTGTTTTTT,CASSWQATNEKLFF
TRBJ2-5,.,TRBD1,TRBV2,TGTGCCAGCAGTGTGACAGGGTGGGAGACCCAGTACTTC,CASSVTGWETQYF
TRBJ2-3,once,.,TRBV5-1,TGCGCCAGCAGCTTAGTATTTAGTCAAGACACAGATACGCAGTATTTT,CASSLVFSQDTDTQYF
TRBJ2-3,once,TRBD2,TRBV7-7,TGTGCTAGCAGCCGCGGGGGGCCGGATACGCAGTATTTT,CASSRGGPDTQYF
TRBJ2-5,.,.,TRBV11-3,TGTGCCAGCAGCTTAGGCGGTCGGAACCAAGAGACCCAGTACTTC,CASSLGGRNQETQYF
TRBJ1-1,few,.,TRBV30,TGTGCCTGGAGTGGAGGGGTTGACACTGAAGCTTTCTTT,CAWSGGVDTEAFF
TRBJ1-3,.,.,TRBV16,TGTGCCAGCAGCCAATCGAGGAGGGTCTCTGGAAACACCATATATTTT,CASSQSRRVSGNTIYF
TRBJ1-1,.,.,TRBV7-9,TGTGCCAGCAGTCAGAGGGAGGGTAACTCTGAAGCTTTCTTT,CASSQREGNSEAFF
TRBJ1-2,.,.,TRBV4-3,TGCGCCAGCAGCCAAGACTTAACAGAGCCCTATGGCTACACCTTC,CASSQDLTEPYGYTF
TRBJ1-2,.,TRBD1,TRBV9,TGTGCCAGCAGCGTCCGGACAGGGGGAAATGGCTACACCTTC,CASSVRTGGNGYTF
TRBJ1-1,few,.,TRBV5-1,TGCGCCAGCAGCTTGGTGGGCAGCATGAACACTGAAGCTTTCTTT,CASSLVGSMNTEAFF
TRBJ1-5,.,.,TRBV28,TGTGCCAGCAGACACCTCTGGAATAGCAATCAGCCCCAGCATTTT,CASRHLWNSNQPQHF
TRBJ1-5,.,TRBD1,TRBV7-9,TGTGCCAGCAGCTTACAGGGGGCCCCCAATCAGCCCCAGCATTTT,CASSLQGAPNQPQHF
TRBJ1-1,.,.,TRBV23-1,TGCGCCAGCACCGGAGAGCTGAAGGGAAGAACTGAAGCTTTCTTT,CASTGELKGRTEAFF
TRBJ2-7,.,.,TRBV7-3,TGTGCCAGCAGCTTAAATCCGGGCACGAGCTACGAGCAGTACTTC,CASSLNPGTSYEQYF
TRBJ1-1,.,.,TRBV3-1/TRBV3-2,TGTGCCAGCAGCCAAGCGATCCGGGCCTCTGAAGCTTTCTTT,CASSQAIRASEAFF
TRBJ1-1,.,.,TRBV2,TGTGCCAGCAGCGGGGGACAAATATTCGGCGAAGCTTTCTTT,CASSGGQIFGEAFF
TRBJ1-6,.,.,TRBV6-5,TGTGCCAGCAGTTACGACGGGGGCTATAATTCACCCCTCCACTTT,CASSYDGGYNSPLHF
TRBJ2-2,.,.,TRBV24-1,TGTGCCACCAGTGATTTGCGGGCTCTCAGGCAGGGAGAAACCGGGGAGCTGTTTTTT,CATSDLRALRQGETGELFF
TRBJ1-2,once,.,TRBV5-6,TGTGCCAGCAGCTTCGTTGGGGGCGCATCCTATGGCTACACCTTC,CASSFVGGASYGYTF
TRBJ2-7,.,.,TRBV5-1,TGCGCCAGCAGCTTGGGTTCCGGGACCTACGAGCAGTACTTC,CASSLGSGTYEQYF
TRBJ1-1,once,TRBD1,TRBV7-3,TGTGCCAGCAGCGCGTTGGGACAGGGCACTGAAGCTTTCTTT,CASSALGQGTEAFF
TRBJ1-1,.,.,TRBV5-4,TGTGCCAGCAGCTTATCCAGGGGAACTGAAGCTTTCTTT,CASSLSRGTEAFF
TRBJ1-2,once,.,TRBV3-1/TRBV3-2,TGTGCCAGCAGCCACCGCAGTAACTATGGCTACACCTTC,CASSHRSNYGYTF
TRBJ1-3,.,.,TRBV6-1,TGTGCCAGCAGTGGAAGGACGGTAGCCTCTGGAAACACCATATATTTT,CASSGRTVASGNTIYF
TRBJ2-2,.,.,TRBV11-3,TGTGCCAGCCGCGCGTGGACGGGGGGCTGGGGCACCGGGGAGCTGTTTTTT,CASRAWTGGWGTGELFF
TRBJ1-1,.,TRBD1,TRBV27,TGTGCCAGCAGTTCCGGACAGGGGGGGACTGAAGCTTTCTTT,CASSSGQGGTEAFF
TRBJ2-3,.,TRBD1,TRBV2,TGTGCCAGCAGATACAGGGGCATTAGCACAGATACGCAGTATTTT,CASRYRGISTDTQYF
TRBJ1-3,.,.,TRBV27,TGTGCCAGCAGTAAAAACGGAGCGTCAGGAAACACCATATATTTT,CASSKNGASGNTIYF
TRBJ1-1,.,TRBD1,TRBV15,TGTGCCACCAGCAGAGAACACCCGATAACAGGGGGCTTGGACACTGAAGCTTTCTTT,CATSREHPITGGLDTEAFF
TRBJ2-7,.,.,TRBV2,TGTGCCGGGTCAGGAAGGGGTTCCTACGAGCAGTACTTC,CAGSGRGSYEQYF
TRBJ1-1,.,.,TRBV6-5,TGTGCCAGCAACAATCGGTTCCCGACGGGGACTGAAGCTTTCTTT,CASNNRFPTGTEAFF
TRBJ1-4,.,TRBD1,TRBV5-8,TGTGCCAGCAGCCCGACCGGGACAGGGGTGGAAAAACTGTTTTTT,CASSPTGTGVEKLFF